One and the same sample provided the 29 T cell receptor beta chains below, sequenced in a study of control samples from healthy donors and cancer patients. The protocol was immunoSEQ multiplex PCR, while the TCRdb copy is restricted to in-frame clones and leaves out a portion. The table records 150,000 to 200,000 clones, just over 85% of them present only once. The specimen sequenced was blood. All receptors derive from a young woman in good health.

V usage is TRBV21-1 and J usage is TRBJ2-7; TRBD2 is the table's D call, not checked against the DNA. TRBV21-1 is noted as a pseudogene. The CDR3 extends over 11 amino acids. The CDR3 is CASSNYHEQYF. For the CDR3, the DNA is TGTGCCAGCAGCAACTACCACGAGCAGTACTTC.

The chain joins TRBV28 to TRBJ1-2; maybe TRBD1 (5 bases). The CDR3 spans 16 residues. Germline-derived CDR1 and CDR2 are MDHEN and SYDVKM. Trimming shortened V by 1 base and J by 6 bases, and 18 bases separated the two germline ends. CDR3 residues: CASSLLVGDGNHGYTF. The CDR3 DNA reads TGTGCCAGCAGTTTATTGGTGGGGGACGGAAATCATGGCTACACCTTC.

The gene calls are TRBV2 and TRBJ1-4, with 7 nucleotides matching TRBD1. The CDR3 spans 17 residues. V gave up 3 bases and J gave up 3 bases; unmatched junction bases: 10. Germline V gene lookup returns CDR1 SNHLY and CDR2 FYNNEI. The DNA for the CDR3 is TGTGCCAGCAGTGATACAGGGGTGGATGGTGCTAATGAAAAACTGTTTTTT. Translated, it gives CASSDTGVDGANEKLFF.

V and J are TRBV25-1 and TRBJ2-3; D remains ambiguous. Looked up from germline, CDR1 is MGHDK and CDR2 is SYGVNS. CDR3 length: 15 amino acids. The V end lost 5 bases, the J end lost 4 bases, and 16 bases lay between the germline ends. The CDR3 DNA sequence: TGTGCCAGCAGTCGACCTCCCGCGACCCCAGATACGCAGTATTTT. Translated, it gives CASSRPPATPDTQYF.

The rearrangement uses TRBV3-1 (or the pseudogene TRBV3-2) and TRBJ1-2; tentative D call: TRBD1 (5 bases). V was shortened by 4 bases and J by 6 bases, with 15 bases between the two germline ends. The CDR3 runs to 14 residues. CDR1 LGHDT and CDR2 YNNKEL come from the germline V gene (reference sequence). The CDR3 here is CASSRRRGGDGYTF. The CDR3 DNA reads TGTGCCAGCAGCCGTCGAAGGGGAGGGGATGGCTACACCTTC.

The V gene is TRBV6-1, the J gene TRBJ1-5; D unresolved. This CDR3 spans 14 amino acids. The germline V and J ends were trimmed by 3 bases and 4 bases, with 10 bases remaining between them. Germline CDR1 reads MNHNS; CDR2 reads SASEGT. The CDR3 spells CASSDRRTNQPQHF. In DNA, the CDR3 is TGTGCCAGCAGTGACAGGCGAACAAATCAGCCCCAGCATTTT.

This clone has just one count. The rearrangement links TRBV5-1 to TRBJ1-1; 7 bases are shared with TRBD1. The V gene end was trimmed by 0 bases and the J gene end by 3 bases; junction bases not matched to a gene: 2. Germline V CDR1 and CDR2: SGHRS, YFSETQ. This CDR3 spans 14 amino acids. The CDR3 is CASSLDGTDTEAFF. The CDR3 DNA is TGCGCCAGCAGCTTGGATGGGACAGACACTGAAGCTTTCTTT. Filled out from reference TRBV5-1 and TRBJ1-1, the complete variable domain reads KAGVTQTPRYLIKTRGQQVTLSCSPISGHRSVSWYQQTPGQGLQFLFEYFSETQRNKGNFPGRFSGRQFSNSRSEMNVSTLELGDSALYLCASSLDGTDTEAFFGQGTRLTVV.

This clone occurred once. V gene TRBV30 combines with J gene TRBJ2-3; D remains ambiguous. Germline-derived CDR1 and CDR2 are GTSNPN and SVGIG (reference sequence). Deletions cut 1 base from V and 1 base from J, with 6 bases between. The CDR3 spans 13 residues. The CDR3 nucleotides are TGTGCCTGGAGTGAAGTAGGCACAGATACGCAGTATTTT. This gives the protein CAWSEVGTDTQYF.

The J gene is TRBJ1-2, the V gene TRBV28, with D maybe TRBD1 (5 bases). CDR3 length: 15 residues. V gave up 6 bases and J gave up 1 base, with 15 bases separating them. CDR1 is MDHEN, CDR2 SYDVKM, per germline. DNA of the CDR3: TGTGCCAGCAGACTAACTGCCCAGGGTAACTATGGCTACACCTTC. The encoded protein is CASRLTAQGNYGYTF.

The genes are TRBV19 and TRBJ1-1; 8 bases are a match to TRBD1. Unmatched junction bases numbered 5, after V lost 4 bases and J lost 1 base. Germline assignment: CDR1 LNHDA and CDR2 SQIVND (reference sequence). The CDR3 has 15 amino acids. The CDR3 protein is CASSTRGRRNTEAFF. As DNA, the CDR3 is TGTGCCAGTAGTACCAGGGGGCGCCGGAACACTGAAGCTTTCTTT.

This clone was seen only once. V is TRBV5-6 and J is TRBJ1-4; 9 nucleotides agree with TRBD1. This CDR3 is 14 amino acids long. V dropped 5 bases and J dropped 11; count of bases not matched to a gene: 10. Germline assignment: CDR1 SGHDT and CDR2 YYEEEE. Here the CDR3 reads CASSLGTGSLKLFF. The CDR3 DNA reads TGTGCCAGCAGTCTCGGGACAGGGTCTTTGAAACTGTTTTTT.

The V and J genes are TRBV4-1 and TRBJ2-3; D gene ambiguous. Per the germline V gene, CDR1 is MGHRA and CDR2 is YSYEKL. The germline V and J ends were trimmed by 0 bases and 1 base, with 14 bases remaining between them. This CDR3 has 17 residues. The CDR3: CASSQDQSRKGTDTQYF. The CDR3 nucleotides read TGCGCCAGCAGCCAAGATCAGAGTAGAAAAGGCACAGATACGCAGTATTTT.

This sequence joins TRBV18 and TRBJ2-7, with D uncertain. Germline CDR1 is KGHSH and CDR2 is LQKENI. CDR3 length equals 13 residues. V lost 3 bases to trimming and J lost 4 bases, with 10 bases between them. CDR3 amino acids: CASSPSRSYEQYF. The DNA for the CDR3 is TGTGCCAGCTCACCCTCCAGATCATACGAGCAGTACTTC.

The chain combines TRBV12-3 or TRBV12-4 with TRBJ1-2; possible D gene TRBD1, 6 bases. Trimming stripped 8 bases from V and 8 bases from J, with 18 bases between. CDR3 size: 13 residues. CDR3 region: CASAIGGKRGYTF. CDR3 DNA: TGTGCCAGCGCCATAGGGGGGAAGAGGGGCTACACCTTC.

The V gene is TRBV4-1, the J gene TRBJ2-7; TRBD1 aligns across 9 bases. The ends lost 1 base at V and 5 bases at J; junction bases unmatched: 6. This CDR3 spans 15 amino acids. Germline-derived CDR1 and CDR2 are MGHRA and YSYEKL. CDR3 sequence (DNA): TGCGCCAGCAGCCAAGGACAGGGGGTTGTTGACGAGCAGTACTTC. This gives the protein CASSQGQGVVDEQYF.

This clone appeared once. The chain joins TRBV24-1 to TRBJ1-2; D remains ambiguous. Trimming left V 2 bases short and J 3 bases short, with 12 bases between. Per the germline V gene, CDR1 is KGHDR and CDR2 is SFDVKD. The CDR3 covers 15 residues. The CDR3 nucleotides are TGTGCCACCAGTGATTGGGAGGAGGGCTACTATGGCTACACCTTC. It translates to CATSDWEEGYYGYTF.

Remarks on this clone: Other DNA sequences in the sample encode the same CDR3. The chain employs TRBV5-1 and TRBJ2-3; TRBD1 is a possible D gene (5 bases). Germline CDR1 is SGHRS and CDR2 is YFSETQ. There are 14 residues in the CDR3. Between the trimmed V and J ends, which lost 4 bases and 1 base, there was a span of 10 bases. CDR3 sequence (DNA): TGCGCCAGCAGCACCGGACAAGGCACAGATACGCAGTATTTT. This encodes CASSTGQGTDTQYF.

The chain is built from TRBV5-5 and TRBJ2-2; no reliable D call. V lost 2 bases to trimming and J lost 0 bases, with 17 bases between them. The CDR3 loop spans 18 amino acids. Germline V gene sequence: CDR1 SGHKS, CDR2 YYEKEE (reference sequence). The CDR3 spells CASSLAPGRLTNTGELFF. CDR3 nucleotides: TGTGCCAGCAGCTTAGCTCCGGGCAGACTCACGAACACCGGGGAGCTGTTTTTT.

The chain couples TRBV7-9 to TRBJ2-7; a possible D gene is TRBD2 (5 bases). The CDR3 has 13 amino acids. Deletions cut 5 bases from V and 1 base from J, with 9 bases between. Germline lookup yields CDR1 SEHNR and CDR2 FQNEAQ (reference sequence). The CDR3 is CASSPTSSYEQYF. The DNA of the CDR3 is TGTGCCAGCAGCCCTACTAGTTCCTACGAGCAGTACTTC.

The rearrangement links TRBV19 to TRBJ2-7; 9 nucleotides align to TRBD1. V trimming: 3 bases; J trimming: 6 bases; junction bases outside the gene matches: 6. Germline assignment: CDR1 LNHDA and CDR2 SQIVND (reference sequence). The CDR3 extends over 14 amino acids. The CDR3 sequence is CASSMVQTGGEQYF. The CDR3 DNA reads as TGTGCCAGTAGTATGGTTCAGACAGGGGGCGAGCAGTACTTC.

This clone was observed a few times. This sequence joins TRBV27 and TRBJ2-7; the match to TRBD1 covers 9 bases. The CDR3 covers 13 residues. V was pared by 3 bases and J by 5 bases, with 2 bases of the junction left unmatched. Germline V gene sequence: CDR1 MNHEY, CDR2 SMNVEV (reference sequence). CDR3 protein: CASSFGTGNEQYF. CDR3 bases: TGTGCCAGCAGTTTCGGGACAGGGAACGAGCAGTACTTC.

This chain joins TRBV12-3 or TRBV12-4 and TRBJ2-7; possibly TRBD1 for D (6 bases). V was clipped by 8 bases and J by 2 bases, with 10 bases between them. The CDR3 sequence is 12 residues long. CDR3 nucleotides: TGTGCCAGCGGGACACCAACCTACGAGCAGTACTTC. Translating gives CASGTPTYEQYF.

A single count supports this clone. This sequence joins TRBV5-1 and TRBJ1-4; possibly TRBD1 for D (6 bases). This CDR3 comprises 19 residues. V lost 4 bases to trimming and J lost 3 bases, with 25 bases between them. Germline lookup yields CDR1 SGHRS and CDR2 YFSETQ. The CDR3 nucleotides are TGCGCCAGCAGCCGACTGAATCACAGGGCCCTGGGTCCTAATGAAAAACTGTTTTTT. This translates into CASSRLNHRALGPNEKLFF.

The chain is built from TRBV5-6 and TRBJ2-7; maybe TRBD2 (6 bases). Germline lookup yields CDR1 SGHDT and CDR2 YYEEEE. V gave up 0 bases and J gave up 2 bases, with 12 bases separating them. The CDR3 spans 15 residues. Written as DNA, the CDR3 is TGTGCCAGCAGCTTGGTTGGGCGGGGACCCTACGAGCAGTACGTC. This codes for CASSLVGRGPYEQYV.

This clone was recorded once. V and J are TRBV6-2 or TRBV6-3 and TRBJ1-1; 7 positions match TRBD1. Trimming removed 2 bases from V and 3 bases from J; junction bases left unmatched: 3. Germline assignment: CDR1 MNHEY and CDR2 SVGEGT. CDR3 length: 14 amino acids. CDR3 in amino acids: CASSYGTVHTEAFF. CDR3 DNA sequence: TGTGCCAGCAGTTACGGGACAGTTCACACTGAAGCTTTCTTT.

The rearrangement links TRBV11-1 to TRBJ2-2, with D hard to call. The V end was cut by 1 base, the J end by 4 bases, with 7 bases between. This CDR3 contains 14 residues. Germline V gene sequence: CDR1 SGHAT, CDR2 FQDESV (reference sequence). CDR3 nucleotides: TGTGCCAGCAGCTTAGAAGCTGTCACCGGGGAGCTGTTTTTT. Its protein is CASSLEAVTGELFF.

The rearrangement links TRBV10-3 to TRBJ2-5; no reliable D call. The V end was cut by 5 bases, the J end by 0 bases, with 13 bases between. The CDR3 is made up of 15 amino acids. CDR1 is ENHRY, CDR2 SYGVKD, per germline. This CDR3 reads CAISKNSWDQETQYF. For the CDR3, the DNA is TGTGCCATCAGTAAAAATTCTTGGGACCAAGAGACCCAGTACTTC.

J is TRBJ1-1 and V is TRBV10-1; D not resolved. V lost 7 bases, J lost 1 base, and 22 bases lay in between. CDR3 length: 17 residues. CDR1 and CDR2 from the germline V gene are WNHNN and SYGVQD (reference sequence). This chain's CDR3 is CASICYMSIRENTEAFF. CDR3 sequence (DNA): TGCGCCAGCATCTGCTATATGTCAATACGCGAGAACACTGAAGCTTTCTTT.

CDR3 nucleotides: TGTGCCACCAGTGACTCCGGGCGGCCCCAGCATTTT. This gives the protein CATSDSGRPQHF. The gene calls are TRBV24-1 and TRBJ1-5; D gene unclear. Germline V CDR1 and CDR2: KGHDR, SFDVKD. This CDR3 comprises 12 residues. The germline V and J ends were trimmed by 4 bases and 9 bases, with 9 bases remaining between them.